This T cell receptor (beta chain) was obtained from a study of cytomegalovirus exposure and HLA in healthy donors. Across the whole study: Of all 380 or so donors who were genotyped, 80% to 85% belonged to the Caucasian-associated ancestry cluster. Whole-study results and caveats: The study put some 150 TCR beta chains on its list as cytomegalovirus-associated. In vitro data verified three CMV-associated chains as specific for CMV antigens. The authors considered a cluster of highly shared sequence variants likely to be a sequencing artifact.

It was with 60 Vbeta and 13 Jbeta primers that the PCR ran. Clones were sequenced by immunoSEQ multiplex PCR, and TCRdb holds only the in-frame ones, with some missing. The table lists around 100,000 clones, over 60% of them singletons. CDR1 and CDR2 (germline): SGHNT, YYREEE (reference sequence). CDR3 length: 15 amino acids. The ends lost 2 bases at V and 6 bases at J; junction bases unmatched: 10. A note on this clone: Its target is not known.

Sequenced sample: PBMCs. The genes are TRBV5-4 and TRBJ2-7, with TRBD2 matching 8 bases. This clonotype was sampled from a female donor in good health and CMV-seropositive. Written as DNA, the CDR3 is TGTGCCAGCAGCTTCCCCACGGGAGGGCCTGGCGAGCAGTACTTC. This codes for CASSFPTGGPGEQYF.